This entry concerns a single TCR beta chain. The sample belongs to a study of blood T cell repertoires in COVID-19. Turning to the study itself: COVID-19 samples collected from the United States, Italy and Spain covered acute and convalescent phases. Sources were T cells, B-cell-depleted T cells, or PBMCs; the material itself was cDNA or gDNA.

Trimming at V came to 8 bases and at J to 7 bases, leaving 12 bases not matched to a gene. The germline gives CDR1 WSHSY, CDR2 SAAADI. The CDR3 loop spans 15 amino acids. Methods used by the authors: Amplification of reference gene primers was used by the study to estimate nucleated cell counts. Clones were read by immunoSEQ multiplex PCR, and TCRdb kept only the in-frame ones, dropping some. That table supplies the V and J calls and clone size; D and trimming were determined from the DNA. The data hold about 80,000 clones, with roughly 80% observed a single time. Sequencing was carried out using peripheral blood. The clonotype was recovered from an older woman with acute or convalescent COVID-19. The V gene is TRBV10-2, the J gene TRBJ1-3; 9 positions match TRBD1. CDR3 region: CASSGLQGAGNTIYF. In DNA form, the CDR3 reads TGCGCCAGCTCAGGGTTACAGGGGGCCGGTAACACCATATATTTT.